A single sample is the source of the 12 T cell receptor beta chains below, sequenced in a study of blood T cell repertoires in COVID-19. Assay: immunoSEQ multiplex PCR; the TCRdb copy retains only in-frame clones and omits some. The repertoire has some 460,000 clones, 87% of them found once; the top ten carry roughly 2%. Material: PBMCs or T cells enriched from blood (not recorded which). The receptors stem from a woman in her late teens or twenties with acute COVID-19.

J is TRBJ2-7 and V is TRBV19; maybe TRBD2 (5 bases). The germline V gene has CDR1 LNHDA and CDR2 SQIVND (reference sequence). The CDR3 is 14 residues long. V was cut by 3 bases and J by 0 bases, with 9 bases left in between. The CDR3 bases are TGTGCCAGTAGTATGCCTAGCTTCTCCTACGAGCAGTACTTC. Encoded protein: CASSMPSFSYEQYF.

This chain connects TRBV30 to TRBJ2-1; a weak D match, TRBD1 (6 bases). Trimming took 8 bases from V and 0 from J, leaving 20 bases between them. The CDR3 spans 16 residues. Per the germline V gene, CDR1 is GTSNPN and CDR2 is SVGIG (reference sequence). The CDR3 here is CALDHWDTHSYNEQFF. In DNA, the CDR3 is TGTGCCCTGGACCACTGGGACACCCACTCCTACAATGAGCAGTTCTTC.

The V and J genes are TRBV5-8 and TRBJ1-5, with 7 bases aligning to TRBD1. The CDR3 is 18 residues long. With V trimmed by 2 bases and J by 3 bases, 14 bases remained unmatched. CDR1 and CDR2 from the germline V gene are SGHTS and YDEGEE. The CDR3 sequence: CASSFAWTGGHDNQPQHF. The CDR3 DNA follows: TGTGCCAGCAGCTTTGCCTGGACAGGCGGGCATGACAATCAGCCCCAGCATTTT.

The chain is built from TRBV12-3 or TRBV12-4 and TRBJ1-1; D is uncertain. V dropped 0 bases and J dropped 5 bases, with 4 bases sitting between them. This CDR3 has 12 residues. For the CDR3, the DNA is TGTGCCAGCAGTTTAGCTTCTACTGAAGCTTTCTTT. It encodes CASSLASTEAFF.

This clone is a singleton in its sample. The V and J genes are TRBV4-2 and TRBJ1-1; TRBD1 matches 8 bases. The germline V gene has CDR1 LGHNA and CDR2 YNFKEQ. With V trimmed by 2 bases and J by 5 bases, 16 bases remained unmatched. This CDR3 is 18 amino acids long. The CDR3 sequence is CASSQSLGQGALWTEAFF. In DNA form, the CDR3 reads TGTGCCAGCAGCCAAAGCTTGGGGCAGGGGGCTTTGTGGACTGAAGCTTTCTTT.

This chain links TRBV28 with TRBJ1-2; D possibly corresponds to TRBD1 (6 bases). Germline V gives CDR1 MDHEN, CDR2 SYDVKM. The CDR3 runs to 13 residues. The V gene lost 6 bases and the J gene lost 7 bases, with 15 bases spanning the gap. CDR3 region: CASSKTGGFGYTF. Here the CDR3 DNA reads TGTGCCAGCAGCAAAACTGGGGGCTTTGGCTACACCTTC.

The V gene is TRBV28, the J gene TRBJ2-1; D is unresolved. The CDR3 is made up of 16 amino acids. From germline, CDR1 is MDHEN and CDR2 SYDVKM. The germline V and J ends were trimmed by 5 bases and 2 bases, with 16 bases remaining between them. The CDR3 sequence: CASSPSPPRTYNEQFF. The CDR3 DNA follows: TGTGCCAGCAGTCCGTCCCCCCCTAGGACCTACAATGAGCAGTTCTTC.

The sample holds one count of this clone. The V gene is TRBV3-1 (or the pseudogene TRBV3-2), the J gene TRBJ2-5; 8 bases align to TRBD1. After removal of 7 bases from V and 6 bases from J, the junction contained 4 bases not matched to a gene. This CDR3 is built from 12 residues. CDR1 and CDR2 (germline): LGHDT, YNNKEL (reference sequence). CDR3 in DNA: TGTGCCAGCACAGGGGGCATTAAGACCCAGTACTTC. Protein: CASTGGIKTQYF.

In DNA, the CDR3 is TGTGCCAGCAGCCAAGAGCGTGGGACAGGGGGTTATAGCAATCAGCCCCAGCATTTT. It specifies CASSQERGTGGYSNQPQHF. The genes are TRBV4-2 and TRBJ1-5; the match to TRBD1 covers 11 bases. Germline assignment: CDR1 LGHNA and CDR2 YNFKEQ. J was trimmed by 0 bases and V by 0 bases; bases with no gene match: 7. This CDR3 has 19 amino acids.

This sequence joins TRBV6-5 and TRBJ2-7, with TRBD1 as a possible D gene (6 bases). V lost 5 bases and J 2 bases, leaving 16 bases between the germline ends. The germline V gene has CDR1 MNHEY and CDR2 SVGAGI. The CDR3 extends over 15 amino acids. The DNA for the CDR3 is TGTGCCAGCAGTCGGACAGCGACTTTAACCTACGAGCAGTACTTC. Translation: CASSRTATLTYEQYF.

The CDR3 sequence: CATSDFSGINEQFF. CDR3 bases: TGTGCCACCAGTGATTTCTCGGGGATAAATGAGCAGTTCTTC. The gene calls are TRBV24-1 and TRBJ2-1; D is perhaps TRBD2 (5 bases). This CDR3 region has 14 residues. CDR1 and CDR2 from the germline V gene are KGHDR and SFDVKD. V was clipped by 1 base and J by 7 bases, with 10 bases between them.

The rearrangement uses TRBV25-1 and TRBJ2-7; TRBD1 aligns across 7 bases. V lost 10 bases and J lost 0; bases outside the gene matches: 6. The germline gives CDR1 MGHDK, CDR2 SYGVNS. The CDR3 is made up of 13 amino acids. CDR3 sequence: CATQDRTSYEQYF. The CDR3, as DNA: TGTGCCACCCAGGACAGGACCTCCTACGAGCAGTACTTC.